This T cell receptor (beta chain) was captured in a study of PD-1 blockade in classical Hodgkin lymphoma. Study summary: Each patient was given nivolumab 3 mg/kg through a vein every 2 weeks. Study outcomes and limitations: Significant TCR diversity gains by C4D1 occurred in CD4+ but not CD8+ cells. Nivolumab initiated under 1 year post-ASCT led to patient exclusion.

CDR1 and CDR2 from the germline V gene are SGHDT and YYEEEE. With V trimmed by 0 bases and J by 0 bases, 0 bases remained unmatched. The CDR3 runs 14 residues. The repertoire was sequenced with immunoSEQ multiplex PCR; TCRdb's copy has only in-frame clones and lacks some. The sample lists fewer than 4,000 clones, over 75% occurring once. As to this clone: Antigen: not known.

Described time point: cycle 4 day 1 (C4D1), after less than 7 weeks of nivolumab. All trial patients relapsed after autologous stem cell transplantation. By magnetic negative selection, CD8+ T cells were isolated from the thawed PBMCs. The sequence derives from a human donor with classical Hodgkin lymphoma. The rearrangement uses TRBV5-6 and TRBJ2-7; 7 bases align to TRBD1. Source: CD8+ T cells from blood, taken before the fourth cycle of nivolumab. The CDR3 reads CASSLAGGSYEQYF. DNA for the CDR3: TGTGCCAGCAGCTTGGCAGGGGGCTCCTACGAGCAGTACTTC.